Listed below are T cell receptor beta chains from one sample, sequenced in a study of T cell changes during pregnancy in multiple sclerosis. Only in-frame clones appear in the TCRdb table, and some are missing; sequencing was by immunoSEQ multiplex PCR. The sample records tens of thousands of clones, about 93% being singletons. The sample consisted of CD4+ T cells from peripheral blood mononuclear cells, taken in the third trimester of pregnancy. All receptors come from a female donor with multiple sclerosis, enrolled in a pregnancy study. The CDR3 runs from the conserved cysteine through the conserved F or W. D genes are given only for firm matches. The listing skips clone size in some rows; elsewhere it reads once, few, many or a size class.

v_gene	d_gene	j_gene	abundance	CDR3aa	CDR3nt
TRBV2	NA	TRBJ1-6	few	CASSEASASLPLHF	TGTGCCAGCAGTGAAGCGAGCGCCTCATTACCCCTCCACTTT
TRBV6-5	NA	TRBJ1-1	NA	CASSYGPTVNEAFF	TGTGCCAGCAGTTACGGGCCGACAGTTAATGAAGCTTTCTTT
TRBV9	NA	TRBJ2-1	once	CASSPRVGGREQFF	TGTGCCAGCAGCCCCAGGGTAGGGGGAAGGGAGCAGTTCTTC
TRBV5-1	NA	TRBJ1-1	NA	CASSFRVNTEAFF	TGCGCCAGCAGCTTTCGGGTGAACACTGAAGCTTTCTTT
TRBV5-1	TRBD1	TRBJ2-7	NA	CASSLGTGSAYEQYF	TGCGCCAGCAGTTTGGGGACAGGCAGCGCCTACGAGCAGTACTTC
TRBV7-2	TRBD1	TRBJ1-1	NA	CASSPRQGSNTEAFF	TGTGCCAGCAGCCCTAGACAGGGATCGAACACTGAAGCTTTCTTT
TRBV5-8	TRBD1	TRBJ1-5	NA	CASSSTSDRVSNQPQHF	TGTGCCAGCAGCTCTACCTCCGACAGGGTGAGCAATCAGCCCCAGCATTTT
TRBV5-1	NA	TRBJ1-1	NA	CASSLTGNANTEAFF	TGCGCCAGCAGCTTAACGGGGAACGCGAACACTGAAGCTTTCTTT
TRBV5-4	TRBD1	TRBJ1-2	NA	CASSRTGGYGYTF	TGTGCCAGCAGCAGGACAGGGGGCTATGGCTACACCTTC
TRBV6-1	NA	TRBJ2-2	NA	CASSTTASPGELFF	TGTGCCAGCAGTACTACCGCTTCACCCGGGGAGCTGTTTTTT
TRBV5-1	TRBD1	TRBJ1-1	NA	CASSPPGQGYTEAFF	TGCGCCAGCAGCCCTCCGGGACAGGGTTACACTGAAGCTTTCTTT
TRBV25-1	NA	TRBJ1-2	NA	CASSEGGSGYGYTF	TGTGCCAGCAGTGAAGGGGGCTCGGGCTATGGCTACACCTTC
TRBV5-4	TRBD1	TRBJ2-5	NA	CASSPRALTGVRETQYF	TGTGCCAGCAGCCCCCGGGCATTGACAGGGGTGCGAGAGACCCAGTACTTC